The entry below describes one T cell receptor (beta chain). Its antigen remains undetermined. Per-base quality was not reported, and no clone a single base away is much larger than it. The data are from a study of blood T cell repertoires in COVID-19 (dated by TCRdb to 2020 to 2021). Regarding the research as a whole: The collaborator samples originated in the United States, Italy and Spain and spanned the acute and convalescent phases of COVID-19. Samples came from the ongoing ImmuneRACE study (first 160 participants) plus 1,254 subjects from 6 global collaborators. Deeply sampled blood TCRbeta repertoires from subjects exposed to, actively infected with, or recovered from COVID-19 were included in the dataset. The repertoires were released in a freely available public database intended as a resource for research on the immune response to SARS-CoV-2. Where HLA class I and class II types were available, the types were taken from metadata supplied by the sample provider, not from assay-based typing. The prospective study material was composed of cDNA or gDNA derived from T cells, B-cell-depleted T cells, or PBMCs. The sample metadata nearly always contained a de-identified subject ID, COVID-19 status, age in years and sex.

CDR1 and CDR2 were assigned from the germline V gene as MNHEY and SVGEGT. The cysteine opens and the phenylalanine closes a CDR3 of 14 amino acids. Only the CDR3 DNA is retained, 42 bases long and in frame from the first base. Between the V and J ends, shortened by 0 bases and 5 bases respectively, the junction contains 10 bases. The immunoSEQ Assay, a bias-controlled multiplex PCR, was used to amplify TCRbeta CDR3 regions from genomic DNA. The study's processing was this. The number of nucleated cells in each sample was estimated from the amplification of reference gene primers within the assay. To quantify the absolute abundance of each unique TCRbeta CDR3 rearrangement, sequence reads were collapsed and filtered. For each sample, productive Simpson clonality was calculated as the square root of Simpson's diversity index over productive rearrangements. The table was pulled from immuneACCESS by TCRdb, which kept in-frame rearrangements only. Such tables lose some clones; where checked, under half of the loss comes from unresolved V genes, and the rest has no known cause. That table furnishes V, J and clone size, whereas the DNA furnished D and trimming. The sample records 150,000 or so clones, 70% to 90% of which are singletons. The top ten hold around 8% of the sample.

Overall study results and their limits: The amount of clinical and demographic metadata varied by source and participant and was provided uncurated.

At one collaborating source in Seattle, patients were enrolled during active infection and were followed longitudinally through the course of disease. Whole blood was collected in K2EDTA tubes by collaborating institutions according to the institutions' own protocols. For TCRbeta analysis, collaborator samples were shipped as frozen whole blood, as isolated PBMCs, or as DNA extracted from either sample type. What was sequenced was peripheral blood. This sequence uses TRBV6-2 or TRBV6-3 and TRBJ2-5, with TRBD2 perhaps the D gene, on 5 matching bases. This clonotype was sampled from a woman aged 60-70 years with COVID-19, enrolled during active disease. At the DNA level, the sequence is TGTGCCAGCAGTTACTCGCGGCGAGGGGAGACCCAGTACTTC. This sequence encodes CASSYSRRGETQYF.